Here is one TCR beta chain with its context. Its antigen is not known. These data are taken from a study of cytomegalovirus exposure and HLA in healthy donors. Overall study findings and caveats: Generally TCR sequences proved uncommon, though certain public TCRs appeared in numerous donors. Analyses of presence and absence presupposed an approximately uniform sequencing depth across donors. Reportedly, diagnosis of cytomegalovirus status by the classifier showed high specificity and sensitivity.

Use of 60 Vbeta and 13 Jbeta primers characterized the PCR. Sequenced by immunoSEQ multiplex PCR; TCRdb stores in-frame clones only, minus some. The sample is made up of approximately 150,000 clones, and the top ten hold 0.96% of it. The CDR3 covers 15 residues. Losses at the gene ends were 5 bases for V and 4 bases for J; bases not matched to a gene: 8. Germline values: CDR1 SGHTA, CDR2 FQGNSA. The V and J genes are TRBV7-2 and TRBJ1-3; 7 bases are a match to TRBD1. This clonotype originated in a male donor in good health and CMV-seronegative. Sequenced material: PBMCs. CDR3 protein: CASSPRGGVGNTIYF. Written as DNA, the CDR3 is TGTGCCAGCAGCCCTAGAGGGGGCGTCGGAAACACCATATATTTT.